This T cell receptor (beta chain) emerged from a study of beta chain features in type 1 diabetes. Overall study results and limits: TCRB repertoires of naive, central memory and Treg cells appeared more similar among patients than among healthy donors.

Reverse transcription of all isolated RNA meant that expressed TCRB transcripts were sequenced. About 3.6 million reads per sample on average were obtained from naive, central memory and regulatory T cell samples. TCRdb's copy holds only in-frame clones and misses some; the assay was immunoSEQ multiplex PCR. Here the sample spans fewer than 650,000 clones, roughly a sixth being singletons. Cells sorted by CD45RO/CCR7/CD25/CD127/CD95/CD27 comprised CD4+ naive, central memory, regulatory and stem cell-like memory cells. This clone was counted between two and nine times. Its antigen is still unknown. J gave up 2 bases and V 5 bases, and 5 bases lay outside the gene matches. Germline-derived CDR1 and CDR2 are SGHNT and YENEEA. This CDR3 region has 14 residues.

Material: naive CD4+ T cells from blood. The genes are TRBV11-3 and TRBJ2-7; 8 bases line up with TRBD1. The TCR originated in a man younger than 35 in good health. This chain's CDR3 is CASSRDRGAYEQYF. DNA for the CDR3: TGTGCCAGCAGCCGCGACAGGGGCGCCTACGAGCAGTACTTC.